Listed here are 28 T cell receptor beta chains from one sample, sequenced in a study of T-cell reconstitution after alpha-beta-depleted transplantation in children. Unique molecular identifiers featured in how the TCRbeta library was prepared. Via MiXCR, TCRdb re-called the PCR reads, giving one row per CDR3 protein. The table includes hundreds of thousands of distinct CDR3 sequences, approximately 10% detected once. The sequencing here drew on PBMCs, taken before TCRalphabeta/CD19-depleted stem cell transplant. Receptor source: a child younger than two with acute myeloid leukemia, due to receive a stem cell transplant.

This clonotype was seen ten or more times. Here the CDR3 reads CSASRFVSGNTIYF. Written as DNA, the CDR3 is TGCAGTGCTAGTCGGTTTGTCTCTGGAAACACCATATATTTT. The chain recombines TRBV20-1 with TRBJ1-3; D is undetermined. The ends were cut back, 3 bases at V and 0 bases at J, with 9 bases in the middle. The germline CDR1 and CDR2 sequences are DFQATT and SNEGSKA (reference sequence). This CDR3 has 14 amino acids.

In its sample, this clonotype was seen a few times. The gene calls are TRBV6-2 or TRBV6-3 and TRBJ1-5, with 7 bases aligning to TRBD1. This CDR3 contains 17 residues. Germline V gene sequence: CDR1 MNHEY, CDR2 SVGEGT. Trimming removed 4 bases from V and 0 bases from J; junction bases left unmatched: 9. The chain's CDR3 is CASSSPRDSYSNQPQHF. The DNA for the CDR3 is TGTGCCAGCAGTTCACCCCGGGACAGCTATAGCAATCAGCCCCAGCATTTT.

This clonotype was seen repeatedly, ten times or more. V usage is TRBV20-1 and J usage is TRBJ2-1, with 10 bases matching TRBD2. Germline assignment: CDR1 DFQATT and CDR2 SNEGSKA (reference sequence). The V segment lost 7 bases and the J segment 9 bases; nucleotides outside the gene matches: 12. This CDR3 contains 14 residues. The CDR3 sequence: CSGPSGRPKSEQFF. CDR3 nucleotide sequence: TGCAGTGGCCCTAGCGGGAGACCCAAGAGTGAGCAGTTCTTC.

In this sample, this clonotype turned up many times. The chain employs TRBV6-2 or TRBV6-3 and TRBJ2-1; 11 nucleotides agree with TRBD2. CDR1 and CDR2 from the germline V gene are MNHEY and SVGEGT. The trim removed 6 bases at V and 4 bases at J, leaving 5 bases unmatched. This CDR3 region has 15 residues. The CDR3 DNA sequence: TGTGCCAGCAGACCGGGACTAGCGGTGTACAATGAGCAGTTCTTC. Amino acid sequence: CASRPGLAVYNEQFF.

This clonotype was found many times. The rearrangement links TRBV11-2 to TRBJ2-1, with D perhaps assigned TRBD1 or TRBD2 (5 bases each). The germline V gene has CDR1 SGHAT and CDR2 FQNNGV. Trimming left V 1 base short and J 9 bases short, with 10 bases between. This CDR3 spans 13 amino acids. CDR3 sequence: CASSLGQRGEQFF. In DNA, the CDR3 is TGTGCCAGCAGCTTAGGCCAGAGGGGTGAGCAGTTCTTC. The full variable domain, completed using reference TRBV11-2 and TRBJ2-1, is EAGVAQSPRYKIIEKRQSVAFWCNPISGHATLYWYQQILGQGPKLLIQFQNNGVVDDSQLPKDRFSAERLKGVDSTLKIQPAKLEDSAVYLCASSLGQRGEQFFGPGTRLTVL.

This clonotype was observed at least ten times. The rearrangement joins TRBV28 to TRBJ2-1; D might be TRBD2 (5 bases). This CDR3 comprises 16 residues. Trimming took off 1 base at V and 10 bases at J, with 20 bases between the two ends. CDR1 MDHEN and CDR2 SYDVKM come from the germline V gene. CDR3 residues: CASSLFRGEIPGEQFF. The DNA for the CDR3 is TGTGCCAGCAGTTTATTTCGGGGAGAGATCCCGGGGGAGCAGTTCTTC. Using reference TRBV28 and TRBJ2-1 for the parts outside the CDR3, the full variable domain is DVKVTQSSRYLVKRTGEKVFLECVQDMDHENMFWYRQDPGLGLRLIYFSYDVKMKEKGDIPEGYSVSREKKERFSLILESASTNQTSMYLCASSLFRGEIPGEQFFGPGTRLTVL.

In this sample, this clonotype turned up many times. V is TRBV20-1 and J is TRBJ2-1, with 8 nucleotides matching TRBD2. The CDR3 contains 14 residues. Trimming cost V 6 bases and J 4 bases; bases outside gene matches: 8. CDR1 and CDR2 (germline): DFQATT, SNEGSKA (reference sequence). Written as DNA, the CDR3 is TGCAGTGCGTTAACTAGCGGTTTGTACAATGAGCAGTTCTTC. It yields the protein CSALTSGLYNEQFF.

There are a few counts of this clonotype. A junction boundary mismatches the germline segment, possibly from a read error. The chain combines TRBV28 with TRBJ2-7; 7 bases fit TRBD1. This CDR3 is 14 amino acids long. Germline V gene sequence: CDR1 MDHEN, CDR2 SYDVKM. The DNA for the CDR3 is TGTGCCAGCAGTTTCGGGACAGCCTCCTCCGAGCAGTACTTC. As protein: CASSFGTASSEQYF.

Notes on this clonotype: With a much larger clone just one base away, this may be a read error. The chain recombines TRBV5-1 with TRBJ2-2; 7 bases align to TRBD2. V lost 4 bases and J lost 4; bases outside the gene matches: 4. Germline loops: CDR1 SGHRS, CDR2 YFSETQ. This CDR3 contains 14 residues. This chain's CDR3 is CASSAGTITGELFF. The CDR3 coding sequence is TGCGCCAGCAGCGCCGGGACTATCACCGGGGAGCTGTTTTTT.

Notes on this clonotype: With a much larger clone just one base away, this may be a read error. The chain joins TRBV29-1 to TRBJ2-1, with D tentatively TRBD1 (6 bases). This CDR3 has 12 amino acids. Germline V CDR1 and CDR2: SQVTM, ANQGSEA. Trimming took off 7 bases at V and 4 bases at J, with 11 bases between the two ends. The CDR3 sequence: CSAGAWYNEQFF. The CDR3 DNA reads TGCAGCGCAGGGGCTTGGTACAATGAGCAGTTCTTC.

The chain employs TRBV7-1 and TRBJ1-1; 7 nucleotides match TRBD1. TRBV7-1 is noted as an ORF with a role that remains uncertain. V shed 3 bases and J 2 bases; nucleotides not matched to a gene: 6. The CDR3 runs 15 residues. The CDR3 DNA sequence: TGTGCCAGCAGCTCGCCAGGGGGGCGTAACACTGAAGCTTTCTTT. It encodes CASSSPGGRNTEAFF.

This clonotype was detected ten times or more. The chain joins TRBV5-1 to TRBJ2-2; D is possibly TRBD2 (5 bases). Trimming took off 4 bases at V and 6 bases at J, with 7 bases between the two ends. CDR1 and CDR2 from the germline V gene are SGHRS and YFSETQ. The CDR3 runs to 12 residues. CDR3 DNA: TGCGCCAGCAGCGTGGAGGCCGGGGAGCTGTTTTTT. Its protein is CASSVEAGELFF.

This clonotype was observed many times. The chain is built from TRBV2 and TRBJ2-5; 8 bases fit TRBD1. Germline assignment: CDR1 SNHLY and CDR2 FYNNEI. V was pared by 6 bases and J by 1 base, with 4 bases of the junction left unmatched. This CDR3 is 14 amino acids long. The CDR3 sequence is CASSGDRGQETQYF. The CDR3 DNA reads TGTGCCAGCAGCGGCGACAGGGGCCAAGAGACCCAGTACTTC.

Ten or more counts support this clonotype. In DNA form, the CDR3 reads TGTGCCAGCAATACCCCCCGGGACGGCAACTATGGCTACACCTTC. Its translation: CASNTPRDGNYGYTF. V and J are TRBV28 and TRBJ1-2; D might be TRBD1 (5 bases). Trimming shortened V by 7 bases and J by 2 bases, and 17 bases separated the two germline ends. Germline lookup yields CDR1 MDHEN and CDR2 SYDVKM. The CDR3 length is 15 residues.

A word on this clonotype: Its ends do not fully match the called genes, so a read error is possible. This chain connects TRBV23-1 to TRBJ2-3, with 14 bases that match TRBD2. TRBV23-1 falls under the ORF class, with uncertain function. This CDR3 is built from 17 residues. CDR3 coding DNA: TGCGCCAGCAGTCAACCGGGACTAGCGGGGGCCACAGATACGCAGTCTTTT. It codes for CASSQPGLAGATDTQSF.

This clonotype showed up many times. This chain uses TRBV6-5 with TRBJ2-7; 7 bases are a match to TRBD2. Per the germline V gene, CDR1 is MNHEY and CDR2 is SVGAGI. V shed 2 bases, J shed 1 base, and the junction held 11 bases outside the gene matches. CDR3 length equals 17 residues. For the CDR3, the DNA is TGTGCCAGCAGTTACACGGGGGTCGCGGGAGTTTCCTACGAGCAGTACTTC. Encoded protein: CASSYTGVAGVSYEQYF.

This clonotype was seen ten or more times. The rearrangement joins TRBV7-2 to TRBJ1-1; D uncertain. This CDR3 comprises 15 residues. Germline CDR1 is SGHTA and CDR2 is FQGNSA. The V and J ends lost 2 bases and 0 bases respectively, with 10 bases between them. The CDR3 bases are TGTGCCAGCAGCTTAAGTCTGGTTCTGAACACTGAAGCTTTCTTT. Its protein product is CASSLSLVLNTEAFF.

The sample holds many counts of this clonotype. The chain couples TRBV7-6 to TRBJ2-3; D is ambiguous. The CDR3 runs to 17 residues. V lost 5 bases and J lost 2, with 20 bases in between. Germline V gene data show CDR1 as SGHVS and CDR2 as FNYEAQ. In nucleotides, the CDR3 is TGTGCCAGCAGCCACGGACGAACCGTCATAAACACAGATACGCAGTATTTT. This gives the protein CASSHGRTVINTDTQYF.

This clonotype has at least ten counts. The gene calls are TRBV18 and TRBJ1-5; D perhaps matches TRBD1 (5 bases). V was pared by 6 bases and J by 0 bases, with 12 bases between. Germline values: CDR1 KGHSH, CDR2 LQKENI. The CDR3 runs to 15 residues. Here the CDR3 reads CASSFGTDSNQPQHF. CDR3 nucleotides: TGTGCCAGCTCTTTCGGGACGGATAGCAATCAGCCCCAGCATTTT.

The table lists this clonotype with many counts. The CDR3: CSVAQTGYEQYF. The CDR3 nucleotides are TGCAGCGTTGCCCAGACGGGCTACGAGCAGTACTTC. This sequence joins TRBV29-1 and TRBJ2-7; D is unresolved. CDR1 is SQVTM, CDR2 ANQGSEA, per germline. The V and J ends lost 4 bases and 3 bases respectively, with 10 bases between them. There are 12 residues in the CDR3.

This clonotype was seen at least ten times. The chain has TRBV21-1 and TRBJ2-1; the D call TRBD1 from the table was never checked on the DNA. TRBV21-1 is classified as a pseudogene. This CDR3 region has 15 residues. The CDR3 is CASSKRQGPYNEQFF. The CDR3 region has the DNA TGTGCCAGCAGCAAAAGACAGGGACCATACAATGAGCAGTTCTTC.

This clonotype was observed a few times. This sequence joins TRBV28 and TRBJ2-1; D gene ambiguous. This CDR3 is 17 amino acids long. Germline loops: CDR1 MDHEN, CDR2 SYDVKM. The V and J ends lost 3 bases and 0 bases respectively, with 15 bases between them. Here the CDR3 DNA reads TGTGCCAGCAGTTTCCCGTCGTGGGCCAGCTCCTACAATGAGCAGTTCTTC. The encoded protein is CASSFPSWASSYNEQFF. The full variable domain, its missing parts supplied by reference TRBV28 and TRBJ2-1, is DVKVTQSSRYLVKRTGEKVFLECVQDMDHENMFWYRQDPGLGLRLIYFSYDVKMKEKGDIPEGYSVSREKKERFSLILESASTNQTSMYLCASSFPSWASSYNEQFFGPGTRLTVL.

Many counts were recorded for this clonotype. The CDR3: CASSSGLSRGELFF. The CDR3 DNA follows: TGCGCCAGCAGCTCAGGACTCTCTAGAGGGGAGCTGTTTTTT. The chain has TRBV5-1 and TRBJ2-2; a possible D gene is TRBD2 (5 bases). V was pared by 3 bases and J by 8 bases, with 14 bases between. This CDR3 is built from 14 residues. The germline gives CDR1 SGHRS, CDR2 YFSETQ. Using reference TRBV5-1 and TRBJ2-2 for the parts outside the CDR3, the full variable domain is KAGVTQTPRYLIKTRGQQVTLSCSPISGHRSVSWYQQTPGQGLQFLFEYFSETQRNKGNFPGRFSGRQFSNSRSEMNVSTLELGDSALYLCASSSGLSRGELFFGEGSRLTVL.

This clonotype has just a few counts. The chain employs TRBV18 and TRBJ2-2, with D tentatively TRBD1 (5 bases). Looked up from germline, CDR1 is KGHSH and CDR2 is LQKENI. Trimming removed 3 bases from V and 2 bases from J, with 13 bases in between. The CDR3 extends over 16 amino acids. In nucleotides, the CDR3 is TGTGCCAGCTCACCTCTCGGACATCTTAACACCGGGGAGCTGTTTTTT. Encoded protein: CASSPLGHLNTGELFF.

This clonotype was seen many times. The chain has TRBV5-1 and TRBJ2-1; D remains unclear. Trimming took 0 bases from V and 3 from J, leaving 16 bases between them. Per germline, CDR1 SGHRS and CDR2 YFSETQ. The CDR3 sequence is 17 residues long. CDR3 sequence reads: CASSLGGTATYYNEQFF. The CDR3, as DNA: TGCGCCAGCAGCTTGGGCGGCACAGCTACCTACTACAATGAGCAGTTCTTC.

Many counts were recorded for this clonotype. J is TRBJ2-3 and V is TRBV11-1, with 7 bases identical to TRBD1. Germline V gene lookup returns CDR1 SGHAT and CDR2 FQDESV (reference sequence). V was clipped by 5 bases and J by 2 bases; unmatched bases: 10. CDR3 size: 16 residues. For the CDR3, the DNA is TGTGCCAGCAGCGGGCACAGGGGTGGGGACACAGATACGCAGTATTTT. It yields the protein CASSGHRGGDTDTQYF.

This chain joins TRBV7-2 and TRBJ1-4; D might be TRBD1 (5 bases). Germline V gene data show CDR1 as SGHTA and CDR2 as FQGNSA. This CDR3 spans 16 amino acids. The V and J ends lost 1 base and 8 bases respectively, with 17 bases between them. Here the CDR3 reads CASSLDVGRAREKLFF. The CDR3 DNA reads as TGTGCCAGCAGCTTAGACGTAGGCAGGGCCAGAGAAAAACTGTTTTTT.

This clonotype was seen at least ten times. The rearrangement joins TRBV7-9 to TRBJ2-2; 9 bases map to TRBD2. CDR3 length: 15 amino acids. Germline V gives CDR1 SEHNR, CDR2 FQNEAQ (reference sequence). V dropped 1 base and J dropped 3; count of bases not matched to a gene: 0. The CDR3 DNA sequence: TGTGCCAGCAGCTTAGTAGCGGGAGACACCGGGGAGCTGTTTTTT. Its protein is CASSLVAGDTGELFF.